The 31 T cell receptor beta chains presented below share a single source sample, sequenced in a study of blood T cell repertoires in COVID-19. The assay was immunoSEQ multiplex PCR, and TCRdb's table has in-frame clones only and misses some. The table lists fewer than 300,000 clones, 80% to 95% of them singletons. Material for sequencing was PBMCs or T cells enriched from blood (not recorded which). All receptors derive from a woman aged 25 to 39 who had recovered from COVID-19.

In its sample, this clone was seen once. The J gene is TRBJ2-7, the V gene TRBV7-6; 7 bases fit TRBD2. The J segment lost 0 bases and the V segment lost 5 bases, leaving 7 bases of the junction unmatched. The CDR3 is 15 residues long. Germline V gives CDR1 SGHVS, CDR2 FNYEAQ. The CDR3 bases are TGTGCCAGCAGCCCCGAACTAGCGAGCTCCTACGAGCAGTACTTC. This gives the protein CASSPELASSYEQYF. Full variable domain (remainder filled in from reference TRBV7-6 and TRBJ2-7): GAGVSQSPRYKVTKRGQDVALRCDPISGHVSLYWYRQALGQGPEFLTYFNYEAQQDKSGLPNDRFSAERPEGSISTLTIQRTEQRDSAMYRCASSPELASSYEQYFGPGTRLTVT.

This sequence joins TRBV6-1 and TRBJ2-1; 7 positions agree with TRBD2. Trimming at V came to 0 bases and at J to 7 bases, leaving 9 bases not matched to a gene. CDR3 length: 16 residues. Germline loops: CDR1 MNHNS, CDR2 SASEGT. CDR3 DNA: TGTGCCAGCAGTGAAGCCACTAGCGCCCGGGTGAATGAGCAGTTCTTC. It encodes CASSEATSARVNEQFF.

This chain connects TRBV4-3 to TRBJ2-7, with 7 bases aligning to TRBD1. CDR1 is LGHNA and CDR2 is YSLEER in the germline V gene. The J segment lost 4 bases and the V segment lost 4 bases, leaving 10 bases of the junction unmatched. The CDR3 length is 15 residues. The CDR3 region has the DNA TGCGCCAGCAGCCTAGTAGGGACAGACGGGTACGAGCAGTACTTC. It yields the protein CASSLVGTDGYEQYF.

J is TRBJ1-1 and V is TRBV10-3; D call uncertain. The CDR3 runs 14 residues. Germline V gene sequence: CDR1 ENHRY, CDR2 SYGVKD. V was trimmed by 0 bases and J by 3 bases, leaving 8 bases between them. The CDR3 DNA is TGTGCCATCAGTGAGTCTTCAGTTGACACTGAAGCTTTCTTT. This encodes CAISESSVDTEAFF.

The J gene is TRBJ2-5, the V gene TRBV7-9; TRBD2 matches 9 bases. The CDR3 is made up of 15 amino acids. Germline V gene lookup returns CDR1 SEHNR and CDR2 FQNEAQ (reference sequence). V trimming: 4 bases; J trimming: 5 bases; junction bases outside the gene matches: 8. The CDR3 protein is CASSSVEAGGETQYF. CDR3 in DNA: TGTGCCAGCAGCTCAGTAGAAGCGGGAGGCGAGACCCAGTACTTC.

The chain joins TRBV5-1 to TRBJ2-7; D uncertain. In germline, CDR1 is SGHRS, CDR2 YFSETQ. CDR3 length: 16 amino acids. V lost 0 bases to trimming and J lost 2 bases, with 15 bases between them. CDR3 in DNA: TGCGCCAGCAGCTTGGAAGCTACAAGCGCAGCCTACGAGCAGTACTTC. As protein: CASSLEATSAAYEQYF.

The CDR3 nucleotides read TGCAGCGCGACTGACTACGGCAATGAGCAGTTCTTC. This translates into CSATDYGNEQFF. The chain links TRBV29-1 to TRBJ2-1, with D tentatively TRBD2 (5 bases). The CDR3 extends over 12 amino acids. V was trimmed by 7 bases and J by 6 bases, leaving 13 bases between them. Germline V CDR1 and CDR2: SQVTM, ANQGSEA.

The rearrangement uses TRBV7-8 and TRBJ1-2, with D possibly being TRBD1 (5 bases). The V end was cut by 5 bases, the J end by 4 bases, with 14 bases between. The CDR3 totals 14 residues. Germline loops: CDR1 SGHVS, CDR2 FQNEAQ. CDR3 residues: CASSHSGTGYGYTF. CDR3 coding DNA: TGTGCCAGCAGCCACTCAGGGACTGGCTATGGCTACACCTTC.

The CDR3 DNA follows: TGTGCCAGCAGTGTGCCAGGGCCCTATGGCTACACCTTC. It encodes CASSVPGPYGYTF. This sequence joins TRBV28 and TRBJ1-2; possible D gene TRBD1, 5 bases. The V and J ends lost 5 bases and 4 bases respectively, with 11 bases between them. Germline loops: CDR1 MDHEN, CDR2 SYDVKM. The CDR3 is made up of 13 amino acids.

The chain employs TRBV11-2 and TRBJ1-5, with D uncertain. The CDR3 is made up of 13 amino acids. V lost 0 bases, J lost 9 bases, and 9 bases lay in between. Per the germline V gene, CDR1 is SGHAT and CDR2 is FQNNGV. In nucleotides, the CDR3 is TGTGCCAGCAGCTTAGATGAGTCCGGGCCCCAGCATTTT. Its protein is CASSLDESGPQHF.

J is TRBJ2-1 and V is TRBV7-2; D gene unclear. The CDR3 has 11 amino acids. The ends were cut back, 7 bases at V and 3 bases at J, with 4 bases in the middle. Germline CDR1 and CDR2: SGHTA and FQGNSA. CDR3 sequence (DNA): TGTGCCAGCACCAGCTACAATGAGCAGTTCTTC. It encodes CASTSYNEQFF. The variable domain in full, with the rest retrieved from reference TRBV7-2 and TRBJ2-1, is GAGVSQSPSNKVTEKGKDVELRCDPISGHTALYWYRQSLGQGLEFLIYFQGNSAPDKSGLPSDRFSAERTGGSVSTLTIQRTQQEDSAVYLCASTSYNEQFFGPGTRLTVL.

This chain uses TRBV11-2 with TRBJ2-5; 9 bases match TRBD1. The CDR3 is 16 amino acids. CDR1 is SGHAT and CDR2 is FQNNGV in the germline V gene. The junction had 12 bases not matched to a gene; V was cut back by 5 bases and J by 5 bases. The CDR3 loop is CASSNPGQGKLETQYF. CDR3 nucleotide sequence: TGTGCCAGCAGCAACCCGGGACAGGGAAAATTGGAGACCCAGTACTTC.

The chain links TRBV5-1 to TRBJ1-3; TRBD1 matches at 9 bases. Germline V gives CDR1 SGHRS, CDR2 YFSETQ. CDR3 size: 20 residues. V shed 0 bases, J shed 2 bases, and the junction held 15 bases outside the gene matches. CDR3 sequence reads: CASSLGPNRDRASPGNTIYF. CDR3 nucleotides: TGCGCCAGCAGCTTGGGGCCCAACCGGGACAGGGCTTCCCCTGGAAACACCATATATTTT.

The gene calls are TRBV7-2 and TRBJ2-5; a weak D match, TRBD2 (5 bases). V was clipped by 1 base and J by 3 bases, with 15 bases between them. The V gene's germline CDR1 is SGHTA and CDR2 FQGNSA. There are 16 residues in the CDR3. CDR3 region: CASSLGIANGEETQYF. The CDR3 nucleotides are TGTGCCAGCAGCTTAGGGATAGCGAATGGGGAAGAGACCCAGTACTTC. Full variable domain (outside the CDR3, taken from reference TRBV7-2 and TRBJ2-5): GAGVSQSPSNKVTEKGKDVELRCDPISGHTALYWYRQSLGQGLEFLIYFQGNSAPDKSGLPSDRFSAERTGGSVSTLTIQRTQQEDSAVYLCASSLGIANGEETQYFGPGTRLLVL.

J is TRBJ2-2 and V is TRBV5-6, with D unclear. The germline gives CDR1 SGHDT, CDR2 YYEEEE. CDR3 length: 18 residues. The ends were cut back, 3 bases at V and 7 bases at J, with 25 bases in the middle. In DNA, the CDR3 is TGTGCCAGCAGCTCAGGCCCTACCCGACCATACACGGACGGGGAGCTGTTTTTT. Translated: CASSSGPTRPYTDGELFF.

The chain carries TRBV19 and TRBJ2-3; 9 nucleotides align to TRBD2. The germline gives CDR1 LNHDA, CDR2 SQIVND (reference sequence). With V trimmed by 5 bases and J by 0 bases, 9 bases remained unmatched. CDR3 size: 17 residues. The CDR3 region is CASSPREGLTSTDTQYF. CDR3 in DNA: TGTGCCAGTAGTCCGCGGGAGGGTCTCACTAGCACAGATACGCAGTATTTT.

The V and J genes are TRBV2 and TRBJ1-1, with 8 bases that match TRBD1. V was pared by 5 bases and J by 1 base, with 6 bases of the junction left unmatched. Germline values: CDR1 SNHLY, CDR2 FYNNEI. The CDR3 is made up of 15 amino acids. The CDR3 DNA is TGTGCCAGCAGTACACAGGGGGGCTGGAACACTGAAGCTTTCTTT. The encoded protein is CASSTQGGWNTEAFF. The variable domain in full, completed from reference TRBV2 and TRBJ1-1, reads EPEVTQTPSHQVTQMGQEVILRCVPISNHLYFYWYRQILGQKVEFLVSFYNNEISEKSEIFDDQFSVERPDGSNFTLKIRSTKLEDSAMYFCASSTQGGWNTEAFFGQGTRLTVV.

The CDR3 region is CASSGGWGRISEGTGELFF. The CDR3 DNA is TGTGCCAGCAGCGGCGGGTGGGGGCGCATATCCGAGGGCACCGGGGAGCTGTTTTTT. The chain couples TRBV7-6 to TRBJ2-2, with TRBD1 as a possible D gene (6 bases). CDR3 length: 19 amino acids. The ends were cut back, 5 bases at V and 4 bases at J, with 26 bases in the middle. The germline gives CDR1 SGHVS, CDR2 FNYEAQ.

The chain links TRBV4-1 to TRBJ2-3, with TRBD2 as a possible D gene (6 bases). Trimming removed 0 bases from V and 4 bases from J, with 17 bases in between. The germline V gene encodes CDR1 MGHRA and CDR2 YSYEKL. The CDR3 loop spans 17 amino acids. CDR3 amino acids: CASSQDSVAASPDTQYF. In DNA, the CDR3 is TGCGCCAGCAGCCAAGACTCGGTAGCGGCCTCCCCAGATACGCAGTATTTT.

CDR3 protein: CASSRRTGKREDPYEQYF. The CDR3 DNA follows: TGTGCCAGCAGCCGAAGGACAGGCAAGCGGGAGGACCCCTACGAGCAGTACTTC. The chain recombines TRBV11-2 with TRBJ2-7; 9 nucleotides align to TRBD2. J was trimmed by 2 bases and V by 5 bases; bases with no gene match: 16. Per germline, CDR1 SGHAT and CDR2 FQNNGV. The CDR3 runs 18 residues.

This clone was counted a single time. The V call is TRBV4-2, the J call TRBJ1-1; 8 bases line up with TRBD1. The germline gives CDR1 LGHNA, CDR2 YNFKEQ. The CDR3 extends over 16 amino acids. Trimming took 0 bases from V and 6 from J; bases not matched to a gene: 9. The CDR3 nucleotides read TGTGCCAGCAGCCAAGAAGGACGACAGGGGAGCTCTGAAGCTTTCTTT. Translated, it gives CASSQEGRQGSSEAFF.

This clone was counted once. The V gene is TRBV27, the J gene TRBJ2-3; a possible D gene is TRBD1 (6 bases). The germline gives CDR1 MNHEY, CDR2 SMNVEV (reference sequence). V was pared by 5 bases and J by 0 bases, with 12 bases between. The CDR3 has 15 amino acids. The CDR3: CASSRPGHSTDTQYF. The CDR3 DNA reads TGTGCCAGCAGTCGTCCGGGACACAGCACAGATACGCAGTATTTT.

The chain is built from TRBV5-1 and TRBJ2-7; TRBD2 agrees at 8 bases. With V trimmed by 1 base and J by 3 bases, 9 bases remained unmatched. The CDR3 contains 16 residues. CDR1 SGHRS and CDR2 YFSETQ come from the germline V gene. The CDR3 region is CASSLWQGGRLYEQYF. The CDR3 nucleotides are TGCGCCAGCAGCTTGTGGCAAGGCGGGAGGCTCTACGAGCAGTACTTC.

The V and J genes are TRBV5-8 and TRBJ2-1, with 11 bases lining up with TRBD2. The CDR3 extends over 15 amino acids. V trimming: 4 bases; J trimming: 7 bases; junction bases outside the gene matches: 7. Germline CDR1 SGHTS, CDR2 YDEGEE. For the CDR3, the DNA is TGTGCCAGCAGCATACTAGCGGGAGTTAGGAATGAGCAGTTCTTC. Translation gives CASSILAGVRNEQFF.

This clone was seen once. The chain has TRBV7-2 and TRBJ2-3; tentatively, D is TRBD2 (5 bases). The CDR3 extends over 17 amino acids. Trimming cost V 2 bases and J 1 base, with 16 bases left between them. Germline V gene data show CDR1 as SGHTA and CDR2 as FQGNSA. For the CDR3, the DNA is TGTGCCAGCAGCTTATTGAGGGTGGGCCTAGGCACAGATACGCAGTATTTT. Its protein product is CASSLLRVGLGTDTQYF. The whole variable domain, remainder taken from reference TRBV7-2 and TRBJ2-3, is GAGVSQSPSNKVTEKGKDVELRCDPISGHTALYWYRQSLGQGLEFLIYFQGNSAPDKSGLPSDRFSAERTGGSVSTLTIQRTQQEDSAVYLCASSLLRVGLGTDTQYFGPGTRLTVL.

This chain links TRBV7-8 with TRBJ1-1; the D gene is possibly TRBD1 (5 bases). This CDR3 comprises 17 residues. V was shortened by 6 bases and J by 2 bases, with 22 bases between the two germline ends. Germline V CDR1 and CDR2: SGHVS, FQNEAQ. Here the CDR3 reads CASSNTGETLPNTEAFF. The CDR3 region has the DNA TGTGCCAGCAGTAATACAGGAGAGACCTTACCAAACACTGAAGCTTTCTTT.

This chain joins TRBV15 and TRBJ2-4, with D possibly TRBD2 on 6 matching bases. V lost 0 bases, J lost 8 bases, and 11 bases lay in between. CDR3 length: 14 amino acids. Germline V gives CDR1 LNHNV, CDR2 YYDKDF (reference sequence). DNA for the CDR3: TGTGCCACCAGCAGAGATAATTGGGGGGACATTCAGTACTTC. Encoded protein: CATSRDNWGDIQYF.

The chain has TRBV4-3 and TRBJ1-4; the D gene is possibly TRBD1 (6 bases). Trimming left V 0 bases short and J 10 bases short, with 18 bases between. Germline V gene sequence: CDR1 LGHNA, CDR2 YSLEER. The CDR3 contains 16 residues. The CDR3 spells CASSQDGGANPAKLFF. CDR3 sequence (DNA): TGCGCCAGCAGCCAAGATGGGGGGGCTAATCCGGCAAAACTGTTTTTT.

This clone was found once. V usage is TRBV19 and J usage is TRBJ2-3, with 9 nucleotides matching TRBD1. The CDR3 is 15 residues long. Germline V gene data show CDR1 as LNHDA and CDR2 as SQIVND (reference sequence). J gave up 6 bases and V 5 bases, and 9 bases lay outside the gene matches. The CDR3 region is CASSLTGGVSDTQYF. The CDR3 DNA reads TGTGCCAGTAGTCTGACAGGGGGAGTAAGCGATACGCAGTATTTT. The full variable domain, completed using reference TRBV19 and TRBJ2-3, is DGGITQSPKYLFRKEGQNVTLSCEQNLNHDAMYWYRQDPGQGLRLIYYSQIVNDFQKGDIAEGYSVSREKKESFPLTVTSAQKNPTAFYLCASSLTGGVSDTQYFGPGTRLTVL.

V and J are TRBV7-2 and TRBJ2-1; 9 bases map to TRBD2. CDR1 SGHTA and CDR2 FQGNSA come from the germline V gene. The junction had 5 bases not matched to a gene; V was cut back by 1 base and J by 7 bases. This CDR3 has 15 amino acids. The CDR3 nucleotides read TGTGCCAGCAGCTTAGTGCGGGGGGGGAGGAATGAGCAGTTCTTC. It codes for CASSLVRGGRNEQFF.

V is TRBV6-5 and J is TRBJ1-4; D may be TRBD1 (5 bases). The CDR3 sequence is 14 residues long. Germline CDR1 MNHEY, CDR2 SVGAGI. The germline V and J ends were trimmed by 3 bases and 3 bases, with 8 bases remaining between them. Here the CDR3 DNA reads TGTGCCAGCAGTTATTACAGGCCTAATGAAAAACTGTTTTTT. As protein: CASSYYRPNEKLFF.